The count of the clone carrying this T cell receptor beta chain is one. Its antigen is not identified. Method: immunoSEQ multiplex PCR; TCRdb's copy keeps in-frame clones and lacks some. Of 200,000 to 300,000 clones listed, approximately 86% are singletons. The sample comes from a study of cytomegalovirus exposure and HLA in healthy donors. General study findings and limits: The study flagged approximately 180 TCR beta chains as cytomegalovirus-associated. Testing in vitro showed three CMV-associated chains specific for CMV antigens. In the 95 to 150 validation repertoires, around 95% of cluster scores exceeded 0, per a later analysis. Usually a TCR sequence was rare, but some public TCRs were found in many donors.

Germline CDR1 reads LNHNV; CDR2 reads YYDKDF (reference sequence). The length of the CDR3 is 15 residues. V lost 6 bases and J lost 7; bases outside the gene matches: 14. Sequenced input: PBMCs. This receptor was taken from a woman aged 30 to 39 in good health and CMV-seropositive. This chain uses TRBV15 with TRBJ1-2, with 7 bases identical to TRBD1. The DNA for the CDR3 is TGTGCCACCAGGCCGGACAGGATGCCTATTGGTGGCTACACCTTC. This encodes CATRPDRMPIGGYTF.